This TCR beta chain was recorded in a study of blood T cell repertoires in COVID-19. As for the study in general: COVID-19 samples from acute and convalescent phases originated in the United States, Italy and Spain. Sources were T cells, B-cell-depleted T cells, or PBMCs; the material itself was cDNA or gDNA.

Methods used by the authors: The assay estimated nucleated cells by amplifying reference gene primers. Produced via immunoSEQ multiplex PCR; TCRdb's table is partial and in-frame only. V, J and clone size were drawn from that table, and D and trimming were deduced from the DNA. The table shows 210,000 or so clones, with roughly four fifths occurring only once. Sequenced: peripheral blood. This clonotype was obtained from a woman aged 40-49 years with acute or convalescent COVID-19.

The CDR3 spells CSVVDQGSNQPQHF. For the CDR3, the DNA is TGCAGCGTTGTCGATCAGGGGAGCAATCAGCCCCAGCATTTT. This rearrangement joins TRBV29-1 to TRBJ1-5; tentative D call: TRBD1 (6 bases). Trimming took 4 bases from V and 1 from J, leaving 11 bases between them. From germline, CDR1 is SQVTM and CDR2 ANQGSEA. There are 14 residues in the CDR3. Filled out from reference TRBV29-1 and TRBJ1-5, the complete variable domain reads SAVISQKPSRDICQRGTSLTIQCQVDSQVTMMFWYRQQPGQSLTLIATANQGSEATYESGFVIDKFPISRPNLTFSTLTVSNMSPEDSSIYLCSVVDQGSNQPQHFGDGTRLSIL.